The clone carrying this T cell receptor beta chain has more than one count but fewer than ten. Sequenced by immunoSEQ multiplex PCR; TCRdb stores in-frame clones only, minus some. The sample yields about 130,000 clones, approximately 83% seen once. Trimming stripped 5 bases from V and 5 bases from J, with 10 bases between. The CDR3 has 12 amino acids. In germline, CDR1 is SGHRS, CDR2 YFSETQ. This record belongs to a study of blood T cell repertoires in COVID-19. The origin of this receptor is a man aged 45 to 65 who had recovered from COVID-19. Material: PBMCs or T cells enriched from blood (not recorded which). The chain recombines TRBV5-1 with TRBJ2-5; a weak D match, TRBD2 (6 bases). CDR3 DNA: TGCGCCAGCAGATCGGAGGGGGAGACCCAGTACTTC. It codes for CASRSEGETQYF.